This T cell receptor (beta chain) was sequenced for a study of OX40 agonist ivuxolimab in advanced cancers. Overall study results and limits: No antigen was identified for the clonally expanded peripheral T cells.

On this clone: No antigen is known for it.

V gave up 4 bases and J gave up 3 bases, with 22 bases separating them. CDR1 and CDR2 from the germline V gene are MNHNS and SASEGT. CDR3 size: 17 residues. Clones were sequenced by immunoSEQ multiplex PCR, and TCRdb holds only the in-frame ones, with some missing. The sample carries tens of thousands of clones, roughly 89% recorded once. Sequenced here: CD4+ or CD8+ T cells sorted from blood, sampled in a trial of the OX40 agonist ivuxolimab. The receptor was isolated from an adult with an advanced solid tumor such as melanoma, head and neck, liver or kidney cancer. This chain uses TRBV6-1 with TRBJ2-7; D may be TRBD1 or TRBD2 (5 bases each). The CDR3 nucleotides read TGTGCCAGCAGTGTACGGGGACCGTCACTCACCATCTACGAGCAGTACTTC. Amino acid sequence: CASSVRGPSLTIYEQYF.